This T cell receptor (beta chain) was obtained from a study of blood T cells in healthy people across ages. The CDR3 consists of 18 residues. V dropped 2 bases and J dropped 4; count of bases not matched to a gene: 10. A second 7 to 11 cycle PCR used barcoded and J-beta primers. MiXCR was run by TCRdb on the 5' RACE reads, yielding one entry per CDR3 protein. This repertoire shows fewer than 1.5 million distinct CDR3 sequences, about 40% found once; its top ten account for 7% to 9.5%. Worth noting for this clonotype: Its antigen is still unknown.

Study observations and caveats: Long-lived and aged donors differed, with more naive CD4+ cells and higher diversity in the long-lived.

Specimen: blood. This rearrangement joins TRBV12-3 or TRBV12-4 to TRBJ2-5; 13 nucleotides line up with TRBD2. The receptor's source is a woman in her late teens or twenties in good health. The CDR3 spells CASSLLLSGLAGPETQYF. The CDR3 bases are TGTGCCAGCAGTTTACTACTATCGGGACTAGCGGGACCAGAGACCCAGTACTTC.